A selection of T cell receptor beta chains follows, all from one sample in a study of T cells in Graves' hyperthyroidism and ophthalmopathy. TCRdb re-called the multiplex PCR reads with MiXCR, one entry per CDR3 protein. Of 250,000 to 300,000 distinct CDR3 sequences listed, about an eighth were seen once; the top ten hold approximately 7.9%. The sample was blood. Receptors were obtained from a woman between 40 and 50 years old with Graves' hyperthyroidism. Each CDR3 is given with its conserved first and last residue. Each record gives: V gene, J gene, clone size, CDR3 protein. Clone size, where shown, is once, few, many, or a class for clones that have expanded.

>TRBV2|TRBJ2-4|many
CASREIAKNIQYF
>TRBV20-1|TRBJ2-1|many
CSAREGGWASGYNEQFF
>TRBV12-3/TRBV12-4|TRBJ2-7|many
CASSIPGQGVYEQYF
>TRBV3-1|TRBJ2-7|-
CASSQGGTGRFEQYF
>TRBV30|TRBJ1-2|many
CAWSKGPGGYTF
>TRBV10-1|TRBJ2-1|many
CASSESGGNSGRIYNEQFF
>TRBV5-1|TRBJ2-7|few
CASSLEGTGGAEQYF
>TRBV7-2|TRBJ2-3|few
CASSFTADTQYF
>TRBV12-5|TRBJ2-3|many
CASGLGRRDTQYF
>TRBV6-1|TRBJ1-3|many
CASKQGSGNTIYF
>TRBV20-1|TRBJ1-2|many
CSARDRGVEGYTF
>TRBV2|TRBJ2-7|many
CASSETRGSSDEQYF
>TRBV11-2|TRBJ2-1|many
CASSLTSGAYNEQFF
>TRBV5-1|TRBJ1-2|-
CASTPGTGIYGYTF
>TRBV6-1|TRBJ1-1|many
CASSYTLNTEAFF
>TRBV10-3|TRBJ1-2|-
CAISAGQSRGYGYTF
>TRBV7-8|TRBJ2-3|many
CASSLGGRADTQYF
>TRBV6-1|TRBJ1-1|many
CASSADRGVGTEAFF
>TRBV7-2|TRBJ2-7|few
CASSFSGAYEQYF
>TRBV28|TRBJ2-1|many
CASSLLGGLVQFF
>TRBV24-1|TRBJ2-2|-
CATTGFGGELFF
>TRBV9|TRBJ2-5|few
CASSRTTGLADPGRETQYF
>TRBV20-1|TRBJ2-1|many
CSARGTGGGNNEQFF
>TRBV29-1|TRBJ2-3|many
CSVRAETDTQYF
>TRBV18|TRBJ2-5|many
CASSPDSETQYF
>TRBV20-1|TRBJ2-3|many
CSAHIAGGPPDTQYF
>TRBV11-2|TRBJ1-4|-
CASSFAGTGRFGYEKLFF
>TRBV5-5|TRBJ2-3|-
CASSLVGQGTQYF
>TRBV7-2|TRBJ1-5|many
CASSPLRLEPQHF
>TRBV6-1|TRBJ2-7|many
CASRLRSPVAGDSYEQYF
>TRBV2|TRBJ2-7|many
CASSDRDTVTYEQYF
>TRBV19|TRBJ2-1|-
CASSTRQGRLATNEQFF
>TRBV6-2/TRBV6-3|TRBJ2-1|many
CASAPSDRGSYNEQFF
>TRBV20-1|TRBJ2-1|-
CSARIPEGEQFF
>TRBV2|TRBJ2-5|many
CASSGTSGGQETQYF
>TRBV5-1|TRBJ2-3|many
CASSLGGLAGAADTQYF
>TRBV6-1|TRBJ2-5|many
CASSMDSGTQYF
>TRBV4-1|TRBJ2-7|few
CASSLSGVEQYF
>TRBV6-2/TRBV6-3|TRBJ1-5|-
CASEARSNQPQHF
>TRBV28|TRBJ2-3|many
CASGSRRGRPYTDTQYF
>TRBV12-5|TRBJ1-4|many
CASGLQGLRKLFF
>TRBV19|TRBJ1-1|-
CASSHRGSSTEAFF
>TRBV3-1|TRBJ2-7|many
CASSLSSGSSYEQYF